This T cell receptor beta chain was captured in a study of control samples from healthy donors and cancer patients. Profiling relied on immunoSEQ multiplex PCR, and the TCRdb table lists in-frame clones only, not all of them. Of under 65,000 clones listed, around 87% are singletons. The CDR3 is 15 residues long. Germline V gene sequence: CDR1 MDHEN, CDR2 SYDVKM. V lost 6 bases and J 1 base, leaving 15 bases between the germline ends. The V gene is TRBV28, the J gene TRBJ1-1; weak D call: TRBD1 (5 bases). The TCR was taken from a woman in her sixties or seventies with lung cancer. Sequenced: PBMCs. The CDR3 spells CASSPAGLTNTEAFF. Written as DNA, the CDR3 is TGTGCCAGCAGCCCCGCAGGGCTTACGAACACTGAAGCTTTCTTT.